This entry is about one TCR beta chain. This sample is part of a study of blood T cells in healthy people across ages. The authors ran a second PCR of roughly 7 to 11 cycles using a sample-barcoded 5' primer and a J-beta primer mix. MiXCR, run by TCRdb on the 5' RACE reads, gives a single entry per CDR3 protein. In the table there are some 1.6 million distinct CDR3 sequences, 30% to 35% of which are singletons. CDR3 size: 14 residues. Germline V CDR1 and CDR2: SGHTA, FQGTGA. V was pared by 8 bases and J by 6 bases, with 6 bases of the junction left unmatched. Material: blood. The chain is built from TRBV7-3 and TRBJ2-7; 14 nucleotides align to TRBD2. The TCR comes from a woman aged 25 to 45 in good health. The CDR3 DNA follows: TGTGCCAGCGGCATTGGGACTAGCGGGAGCGAGCAGTACTTC. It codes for CASGIGTSGSEQYF.